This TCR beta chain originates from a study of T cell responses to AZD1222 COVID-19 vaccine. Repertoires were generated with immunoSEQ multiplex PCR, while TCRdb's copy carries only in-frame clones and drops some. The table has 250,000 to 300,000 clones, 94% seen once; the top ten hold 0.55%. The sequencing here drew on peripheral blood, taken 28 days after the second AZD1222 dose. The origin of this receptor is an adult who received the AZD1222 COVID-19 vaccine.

The CDR3 protein is CASSPGGVFRTEAFF. The CDR3 DNA reads TGTGCCAGCAGCCCCGGAGGGGTATTCAGGACTGAAGCTTTCTTT. This rearrangement joins TRBV3-1 (or the pseudogene TRBV3-2) to TRBJ1-1; possibly TRBD1 for D (5 bases). Germline CDR1 is LGHDT and CDR2 is YNNKEL (reference sequence). The ends were cut back, 4 bases at V and 5 bases at J, with 17 bases in the middle. The CDR3 is 15 amino acids.